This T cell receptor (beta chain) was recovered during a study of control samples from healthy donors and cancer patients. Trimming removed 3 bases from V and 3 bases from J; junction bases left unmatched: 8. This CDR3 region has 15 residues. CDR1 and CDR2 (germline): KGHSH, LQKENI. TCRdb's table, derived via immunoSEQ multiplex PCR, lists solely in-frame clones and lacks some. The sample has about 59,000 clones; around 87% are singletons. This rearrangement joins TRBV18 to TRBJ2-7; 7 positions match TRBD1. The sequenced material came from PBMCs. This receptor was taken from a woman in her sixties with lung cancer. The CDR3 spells CASSPPTTGSYEQYF. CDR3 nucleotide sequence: TGTGCCAGCTCACCCCCGACGACAGGGAGCTACGAGCAGTACTTC.